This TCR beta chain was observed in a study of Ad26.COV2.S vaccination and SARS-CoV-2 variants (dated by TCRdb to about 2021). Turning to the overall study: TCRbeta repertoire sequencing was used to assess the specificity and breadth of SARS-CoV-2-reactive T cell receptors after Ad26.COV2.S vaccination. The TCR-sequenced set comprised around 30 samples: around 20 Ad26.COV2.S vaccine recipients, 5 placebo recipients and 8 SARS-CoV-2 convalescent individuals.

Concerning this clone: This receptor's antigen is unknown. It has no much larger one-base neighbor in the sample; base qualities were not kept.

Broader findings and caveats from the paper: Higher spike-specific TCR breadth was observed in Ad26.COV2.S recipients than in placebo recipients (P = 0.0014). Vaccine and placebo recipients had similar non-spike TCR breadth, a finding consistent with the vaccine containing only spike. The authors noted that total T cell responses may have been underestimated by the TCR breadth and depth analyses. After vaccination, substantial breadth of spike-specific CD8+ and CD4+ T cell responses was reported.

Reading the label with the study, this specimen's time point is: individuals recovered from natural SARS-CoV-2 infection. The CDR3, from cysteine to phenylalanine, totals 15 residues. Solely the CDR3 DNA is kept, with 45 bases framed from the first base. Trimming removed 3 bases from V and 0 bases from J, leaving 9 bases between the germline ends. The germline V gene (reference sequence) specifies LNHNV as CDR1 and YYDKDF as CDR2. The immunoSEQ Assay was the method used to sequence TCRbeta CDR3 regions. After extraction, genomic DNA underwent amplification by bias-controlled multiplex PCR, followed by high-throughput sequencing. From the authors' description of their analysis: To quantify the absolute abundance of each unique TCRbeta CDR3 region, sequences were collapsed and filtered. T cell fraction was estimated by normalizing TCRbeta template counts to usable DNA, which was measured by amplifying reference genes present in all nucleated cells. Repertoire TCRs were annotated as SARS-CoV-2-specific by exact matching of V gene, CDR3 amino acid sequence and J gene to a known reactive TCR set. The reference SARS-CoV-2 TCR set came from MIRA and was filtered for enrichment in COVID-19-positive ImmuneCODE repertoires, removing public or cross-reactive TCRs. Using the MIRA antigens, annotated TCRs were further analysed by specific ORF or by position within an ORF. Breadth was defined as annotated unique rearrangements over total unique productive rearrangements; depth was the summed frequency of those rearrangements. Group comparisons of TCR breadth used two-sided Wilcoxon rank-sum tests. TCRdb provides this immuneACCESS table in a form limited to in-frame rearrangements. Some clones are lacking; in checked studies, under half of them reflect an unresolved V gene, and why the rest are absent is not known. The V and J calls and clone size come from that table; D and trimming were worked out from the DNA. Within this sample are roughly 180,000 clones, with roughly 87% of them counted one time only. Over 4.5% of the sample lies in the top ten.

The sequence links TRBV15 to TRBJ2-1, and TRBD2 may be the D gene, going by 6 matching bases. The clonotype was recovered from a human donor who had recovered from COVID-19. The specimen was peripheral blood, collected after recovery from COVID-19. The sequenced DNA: TGTGCCACCAGCAGCCCGGGGGTCTCCTACAATGAGCAGTTCTTC. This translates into CATSSPGVSYNEQFF.